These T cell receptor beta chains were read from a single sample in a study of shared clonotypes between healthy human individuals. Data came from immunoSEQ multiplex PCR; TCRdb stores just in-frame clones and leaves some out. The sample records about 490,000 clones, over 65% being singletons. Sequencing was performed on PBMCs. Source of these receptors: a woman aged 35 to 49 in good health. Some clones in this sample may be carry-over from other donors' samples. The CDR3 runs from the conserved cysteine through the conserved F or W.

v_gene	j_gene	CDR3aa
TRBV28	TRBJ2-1	CASSLFPRAGLRLAEQFF
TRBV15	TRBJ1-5	CATSRPWTGNIQPQHF
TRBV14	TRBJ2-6	CASSQTTGANVLTF
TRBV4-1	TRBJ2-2	CASSHRRDNTGELFF
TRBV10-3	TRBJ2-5	CAISDGAGGQETQYF
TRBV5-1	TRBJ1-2	CASRDPSRGYTF
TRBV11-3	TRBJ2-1	CASSGLAGGPREQFF
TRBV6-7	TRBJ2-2	CASSYSDQNTGELFF
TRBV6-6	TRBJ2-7	CASSPREGGSYEQYF
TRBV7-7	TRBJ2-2	CASRKYTGELFF
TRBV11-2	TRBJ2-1	CASRPLAGVGNEQFF
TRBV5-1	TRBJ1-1	CASSLEGQENTEAFF
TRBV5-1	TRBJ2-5	CASSFLGRQETQYF
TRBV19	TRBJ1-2	CASSSTGGDYGYTF
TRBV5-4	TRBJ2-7	CASSSRLAGSYEQYF
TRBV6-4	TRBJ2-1	CASSEQGGYNEQFF
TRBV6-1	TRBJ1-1	CASSEAGFDTEAFF
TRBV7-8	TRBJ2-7	CASSLALARDEQYF
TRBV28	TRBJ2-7	CASSLDFSRSYEQYF
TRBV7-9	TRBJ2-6	CASSSPGFSGANVLTF
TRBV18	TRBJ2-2	CASSPGRGGRRAGELFF
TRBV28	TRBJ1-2	CASSLLGTGYDGYTF
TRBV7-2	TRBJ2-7	CASSPPGSYYEQYF
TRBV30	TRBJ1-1	CAWSVSGVTEAFF
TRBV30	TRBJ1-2	CAWEGANYGYTF
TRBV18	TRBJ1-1	CASSPSGGKNTEAFF
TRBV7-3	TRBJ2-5	CASSLTGNQETQYF